Presented here are 7 T cell receptor beta chains from one specimen sequenced in a study of T cells in tuberculosis. The protocol was immunoSEQ multiplex PCR, while the TCRdb copy is restricted to in-frame clones and leaves out a portion. The table includes more than 35,000 clones, nearly 95% detected once. Sequencing was done on a sample of PBMCs. The receptors shown here come from a donor aged 10-29 years with latent tuberculosis or without tuberculosis infection.

The V gene is TRBV13, the J gene TRBJ2-6; no clear D gene. The CDR3 consists of 17 residues. Trimming removed 4 bases from V and 2 bases from J, with 15 bases in between. Germline V gives CDR1 PRHDT, CDR2 FYEKMQ (reference sequence). In DNA form, the CDR3 reads TGTGCCAGCAGCTCCGGGTACCAACTCACTGGGGCCAACGTCCTGACTTTC. It encodes CASSSGYQLTGANVLTF.

The rearrangement uses TRBV7-9 and TRBJ2-7, with 8 nucleotides matching TRBD2. This CDR3 comprises 12 residues. Trimming removed 8 bases from V and 2 bases from J; junction bases left unmatched: 2. The germline gives CDR1 SEHNR, CDR2 FQNEAQ (reference sequence). CDR3 protein: CASGGGPYEQYF. As DNA, the CDR3 is TGTGCCAGCGGCGGGGGGCCCTACGAGCAGTACTTC. Filled out from reference TRBV7-9 and TRBJ2-7, the complete variable domain reads DTGVSQNPRHKITKRGQNVTFRCDPISEHNRLYWYRQTLGQGPEFLTYFQNEAQLEKSRLLSDRFSAERPKGSFSTLEIQRTEQGDSAMYLCASGGGPYEQYFGPGTRLTVT.

The chain couples TRBV2 to TRBJ2-7; TRBD1 is a possible D gene (5 bases). Germline V gene data show CDR1 as SNHLY and CDR2 as FYNNEI. This CDR3 has 14 residues. V lost 4 bases and J lost 6, with 16 bases in between. The CDR3 reads CASSATGWNREQYF. CDR3 nucleotides: TGTGCCAGCAGTGCAACAGGTTGGAATCGCGAGCAGTACTTC.

The genes are TRBV6-5 and TRBJ2-7, with a tentative D call TRBD1 (6 bases). Germline CDR1 and CDR2: MNHEY and SVGAGI. Trimming left V 5 bases short and J 3 bases short, with 14 bases between. The CDR3 runs 14 residues. The CDR3 nucleotides read TGTGCCAGCAGTCTAAATCGGGACATCTACGAGCAGTACTTC. Its translation: CASSLNRDIYEQYF.

This clone has just a few counts. The chain links TRBV6-5 to TRBJ1-6; D is uncertain. The CDR3 is made up of 15 amino acids. Germline CDR1 reads MNHEY; CDR2 reads SVGAGI. The V gene lost 0 bases and the J gene lost 7 bases, with 10 bases spanning the gap. The CDR3 spells CASSYSTPRNSPLHF. The CDR3 DNA reads TGTGCCAGCAGTTACTCGACCCCCAGGAATTCACCCCTCCACTTT.

The chain carries TRBV30 and TRBJ1-6; TRBD1 matches 7 bases. The ends lost 1 base at V and 5 bases at J; junction bases unmatched: 5. This CDR3 comprises 15 residues. The germline CDR1 and CDR2 sequences are GTSNPN and SVGIG (reference sequence). In DNA, the CDR3 is TGTGCCTGGAGTGCACAGGGGTGGAATAATTCACCCCTCCACTTT. It specifies CAWSAQGWNNSPLHF.

The genes are TRBV27 and TRBJ1-5, with 7 bases that match TRBD1. Germline CDR1 and CDR2: MNHEY and SMNVEV (reference sequence). CDR3 length equals 16 residues. V shed 1 base, J shed 3 bases, and the junction held 6 bases outside the gene matches. The CDR3 loop reads CASSLLGTAYNQPQHF. The CDR3 DNA reads TGTGCCAGCAGTTTATTGGGGACAGCCTACAATCAGCCCCAGCATTTT.